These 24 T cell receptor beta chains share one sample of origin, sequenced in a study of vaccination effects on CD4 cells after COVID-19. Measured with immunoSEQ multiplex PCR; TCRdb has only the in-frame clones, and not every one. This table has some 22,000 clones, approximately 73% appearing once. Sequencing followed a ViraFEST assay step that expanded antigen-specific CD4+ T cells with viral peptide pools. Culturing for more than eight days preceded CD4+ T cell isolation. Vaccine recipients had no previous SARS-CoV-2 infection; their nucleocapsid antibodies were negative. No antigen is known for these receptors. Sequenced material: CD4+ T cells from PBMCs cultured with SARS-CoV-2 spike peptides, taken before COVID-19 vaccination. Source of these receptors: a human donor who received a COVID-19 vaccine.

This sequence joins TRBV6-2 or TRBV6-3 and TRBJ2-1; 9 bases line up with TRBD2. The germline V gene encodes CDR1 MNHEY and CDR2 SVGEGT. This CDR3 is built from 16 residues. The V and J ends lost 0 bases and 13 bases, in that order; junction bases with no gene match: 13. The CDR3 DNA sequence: TGTGCCAGCAGTTACTCCGCGGGCGGGAGGGCCCCCTACCAGTTCTTC. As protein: CASSYSAGGRAPYQFF.

CDR3 sequence reads: CASSQDTDRAGETQYF. The CDR3 DNA is TGTGCCAGCAGCCAAGATACCGACAGGGCCGGGGAGACCCAGTACTTC. V is TRBV3-1 (or the pseudogene TRBV3-2) and J is TRBJ2-5; 7 positions match TRBD1. The junction had 9 bases not matched to a gene; V was cut back by 0 bases and J by 5 bases. Germline V lookup: CDR1 LGHDT, CDR2 YNNKEL (reference sequence). This CDR3 has 16 amino acids.

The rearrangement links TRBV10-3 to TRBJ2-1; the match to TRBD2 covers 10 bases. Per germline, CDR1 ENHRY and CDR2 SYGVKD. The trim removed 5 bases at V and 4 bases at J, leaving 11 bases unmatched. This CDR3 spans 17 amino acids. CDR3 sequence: CAISSRSSGGGYNEQFF. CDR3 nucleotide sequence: TGTGCCATCAGTTCGAGATCTAGCGGGGGTGGGTACAATGAGCAGTTCTTC.

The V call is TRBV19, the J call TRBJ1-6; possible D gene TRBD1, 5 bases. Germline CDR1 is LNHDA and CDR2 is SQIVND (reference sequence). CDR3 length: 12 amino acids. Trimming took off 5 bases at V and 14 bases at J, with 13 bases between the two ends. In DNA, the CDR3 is TGTGCCAGTAGTGTCTTAGGGGAAGCCCTCCACTTT. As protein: CASSVLGEALHF. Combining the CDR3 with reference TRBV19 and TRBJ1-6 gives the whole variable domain DGGITQSPKYLFRKEGQNVTLSCEQNLNHDAMYWYRQDPGQGLRLIYYSQIVNDFQKGDIAEGYSVSREKKESFPLTVTSAQKNPTAFYLCASSVLGEALHFGNGTRLTVT.

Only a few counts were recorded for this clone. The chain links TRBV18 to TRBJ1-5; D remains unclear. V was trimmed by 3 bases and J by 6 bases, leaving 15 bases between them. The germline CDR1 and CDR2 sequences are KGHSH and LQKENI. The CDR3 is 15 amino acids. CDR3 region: CASSPAKPEAQPQHF. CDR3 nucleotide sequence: TGTGCCAGCTCACCTGCAAAACCGGAAGCTCAGCCCCAGCATTTT.

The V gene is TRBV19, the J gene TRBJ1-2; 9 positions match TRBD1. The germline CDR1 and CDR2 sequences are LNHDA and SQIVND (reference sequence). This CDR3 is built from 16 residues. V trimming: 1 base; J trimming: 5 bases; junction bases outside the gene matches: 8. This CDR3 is CASSIGGRTGEYGYTF. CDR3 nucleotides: TGTGCCAGTAGTATAGGGGGTAGGACAGGGGAATATGGCTACACCTTC.

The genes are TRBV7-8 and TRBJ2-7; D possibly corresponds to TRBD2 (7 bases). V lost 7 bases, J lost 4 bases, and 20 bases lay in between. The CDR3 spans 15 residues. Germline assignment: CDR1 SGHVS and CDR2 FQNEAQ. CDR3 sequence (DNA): TGTGCCAGCAACACTCTGGGCGGGGGCGTGTACGAGCAGTACTTC. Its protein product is CASNTLGGGVYEQYF.

The DNA for the CDR3 is TGTGCCAGCAGTTACGTCGGGAGGGCGGACACCGGGGAGCTGTTTTTT. Translating it yields CASSYVGRADTGELFF. The chain recombines TRBV6-5 with TRBJ2-2; 8 bases are shared with TRBD2. Germline V CDR1 and CDR2: MNHEY, SVGAGI. Germline trimming cut 2 bases from V and 3 bases from J; bases unmatched to any gene: 5. This CDR3 has 16 residues.

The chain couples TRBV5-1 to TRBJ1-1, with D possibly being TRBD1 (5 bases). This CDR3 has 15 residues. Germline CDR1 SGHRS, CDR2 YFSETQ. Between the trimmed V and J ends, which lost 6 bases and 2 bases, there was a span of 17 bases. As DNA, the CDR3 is TGCGCCAGCAATACACCCCCTGACAGCAACACTGAAGCTTTCTTT. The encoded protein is CASNTPPDSNTEAFF.

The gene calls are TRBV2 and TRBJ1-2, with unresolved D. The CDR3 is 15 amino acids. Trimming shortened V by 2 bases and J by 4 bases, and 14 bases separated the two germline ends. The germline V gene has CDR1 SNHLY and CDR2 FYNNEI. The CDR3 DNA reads TGTGCCAGCAGTGAAATATGGGAACAGTCCTATGGCTACACCTTC. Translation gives CASSEIWEQSYGYTF.

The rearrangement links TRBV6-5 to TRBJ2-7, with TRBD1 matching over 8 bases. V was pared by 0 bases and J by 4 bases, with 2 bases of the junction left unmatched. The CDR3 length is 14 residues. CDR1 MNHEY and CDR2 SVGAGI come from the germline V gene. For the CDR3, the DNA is TGTGCCAGCAGTTACTCAGGACAGGGATACGAGCAGTACTTC. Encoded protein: CASSYSGQGYEQYF.

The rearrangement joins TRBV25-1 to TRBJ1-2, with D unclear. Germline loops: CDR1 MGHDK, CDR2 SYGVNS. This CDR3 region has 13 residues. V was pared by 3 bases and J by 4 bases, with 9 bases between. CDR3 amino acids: CASSDRTVYGYTF. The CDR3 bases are TGTGCCAGCAGTGATCGGACGGTCTATGGCTACACCTTC.

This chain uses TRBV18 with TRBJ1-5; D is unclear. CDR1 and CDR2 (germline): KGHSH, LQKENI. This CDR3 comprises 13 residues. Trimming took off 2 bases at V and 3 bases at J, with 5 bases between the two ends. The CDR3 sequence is CASSPGDNQPQHF. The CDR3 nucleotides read TGTGCCAGCTCACCAGGGGACAATCAGCCCCAGCATTTT. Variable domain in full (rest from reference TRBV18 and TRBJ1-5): NAGVMQNPRHLVRRRGQEARLRCSPMKGHSHVYWYRQLPEEGLKFMVYLQKENIIDESGMPKERFSAEFPKEGPSILRIQQVVRGDSAAYFCASSPGDNQPQHFGDGTRLSIL.

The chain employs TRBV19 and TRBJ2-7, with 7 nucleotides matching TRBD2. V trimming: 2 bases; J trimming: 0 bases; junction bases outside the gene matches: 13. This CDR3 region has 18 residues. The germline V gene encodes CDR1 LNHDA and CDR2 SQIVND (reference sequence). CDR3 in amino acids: CASSIWGGERQGSYEQYF. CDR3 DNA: TGTGCCAGTAGTATATGGGGGGGAGAGAGGCAGGGCTCCTACGAGCAGTACTTC. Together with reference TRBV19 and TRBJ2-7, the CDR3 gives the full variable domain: DGGITQSPKYLFRKEGQNVTLSCEQNLNHDAMYWYRQDPGQGLRLIYYSQIVNDFQKGDIAEGYSVSREKKESFPLTVTSAQKNPTAFYLCASSIWGGERQGSYEQYFGPGTRLTVT.

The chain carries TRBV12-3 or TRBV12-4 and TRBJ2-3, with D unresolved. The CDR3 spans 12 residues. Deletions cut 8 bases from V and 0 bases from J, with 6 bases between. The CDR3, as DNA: TGTGCCAGCGGCCTCAGCACAGATACGCAGTATTTT. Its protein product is CASGLSTDTQYF.

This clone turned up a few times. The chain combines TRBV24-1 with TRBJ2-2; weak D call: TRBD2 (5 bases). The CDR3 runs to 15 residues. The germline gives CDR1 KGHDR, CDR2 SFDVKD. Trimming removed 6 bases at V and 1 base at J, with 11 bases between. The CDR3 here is CATSPGRVNTGELFF. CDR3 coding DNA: TGTGCCACCAGTCCCGGGCGGGTGAACACCGGGGAGCTGTTTTTT.

CDR3 residues: CASSTQAGSVEQYF. CDR3 DNA: TGTGCCAGCTCAACCCAGGCAGGGTCGGTCGAGCAGTACTTC. The chain combines TRBV2 with TRBJ2-7, with D perhaps TRBD1 (5 bases). Trimming pared 8 bases from V and 6 bases from J, leaving 20 bases between. Germline V gene sequence: CDR1 SNHLY, CDR2 FYNNEI. The CDR3 length is 14 residues. Using reference TRBV2 and TRBJ2-7 for the parts outside the CDR3, the full variable domain is EPEVTQTPSHQVTQMGQEVILRCVPISNHLYFYWYRQILGQKVEFLVSFYNNEISEKSEIFDDQFSVERPDGSNFTLKIRSTKLEDSAMYFCASSTQAGSVEQYFGPGTRLTVT.

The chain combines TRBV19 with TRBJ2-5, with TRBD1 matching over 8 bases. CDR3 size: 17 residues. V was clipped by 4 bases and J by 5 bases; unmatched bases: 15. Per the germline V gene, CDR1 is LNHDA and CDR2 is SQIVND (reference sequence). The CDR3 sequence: CASSTRTGLEGRETQYF. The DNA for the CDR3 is TGTGCCAGTAGTACCCGGACAGGGCTAGAAGGCCGGGAGACCCAGTACTTC.

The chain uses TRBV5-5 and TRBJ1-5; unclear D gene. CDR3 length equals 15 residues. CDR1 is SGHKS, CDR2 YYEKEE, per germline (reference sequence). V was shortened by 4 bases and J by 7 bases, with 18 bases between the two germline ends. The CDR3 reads CASSQVGGIRQPQHF. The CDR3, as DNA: TGTGCCAGCAGCCAGGTAGGAGGGATACGGCAGCCCCAGCATTTT.

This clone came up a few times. The DNA for the CDR3 is TGTGCCACCGCGTCTCGAATGACAGGGGAAGCTTTCTTT. Encoded protein: CATASRMTGEAFF. The rearrangement joins TRBV24-1 to TRBJ1-1, with 7 positions matching TRBD1. This CDR3 has 13 residues. Unmatched junction bases numbered 11, after V lost 9 bases and J lost 8 bases. Germline V CDR1 and CDR2: KGHDR, SFDVKD.

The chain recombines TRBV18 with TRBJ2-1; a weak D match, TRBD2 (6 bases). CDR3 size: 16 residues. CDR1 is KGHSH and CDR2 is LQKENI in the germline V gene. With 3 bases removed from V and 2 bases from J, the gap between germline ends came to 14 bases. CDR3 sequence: CASSPVGGATYNEQFF. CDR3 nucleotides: TGTGCCAGCTCACCGGTTGGAGGGGCAACCTACAATGAGCAGTTCTTC. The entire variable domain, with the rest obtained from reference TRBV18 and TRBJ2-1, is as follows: NAGVMQNPRHLVRRRGQEARLRCSPMKGHSHVYWYRQLPEEGLKFMVYLQKENIIDESGMPKERFSAEFPKEGPSILRIQQVVRGDSAAYFCASSPVGGATYNEQFFGPGTRLTVL.

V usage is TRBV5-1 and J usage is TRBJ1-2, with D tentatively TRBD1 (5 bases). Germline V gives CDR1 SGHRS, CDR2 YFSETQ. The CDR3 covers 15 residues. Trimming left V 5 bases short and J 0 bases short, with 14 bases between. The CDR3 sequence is CASRPGTETNYGYTF. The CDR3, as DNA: TGCGCCAGCAGGCCCGGGACGGAGACTAACTATGGCTACACCTTC.

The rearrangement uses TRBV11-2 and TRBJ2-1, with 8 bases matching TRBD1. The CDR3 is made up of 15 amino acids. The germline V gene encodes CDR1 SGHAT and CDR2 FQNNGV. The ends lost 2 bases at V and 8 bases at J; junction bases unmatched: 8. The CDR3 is CASSLRRDRSDEQFF. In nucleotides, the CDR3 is TGTGCCAGCAGCTTACGTCGGGACAGGAGCGATGAGCAGTTCTTC.

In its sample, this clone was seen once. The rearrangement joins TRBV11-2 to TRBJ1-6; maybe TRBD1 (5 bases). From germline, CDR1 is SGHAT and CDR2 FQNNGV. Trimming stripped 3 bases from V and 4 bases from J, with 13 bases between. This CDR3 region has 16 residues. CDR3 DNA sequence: TGTGCCAGCAGCTTGGCAGGGACCCGTTATAATTCACCCCTCCACTTT. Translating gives CASSLAGTRYNSPLHF.